The next 30 T cell receptor beta chains were all read from a single sample in a study of blood T cells in healthy people across ages. Primed by a sample-barcoded 5' primer and a J-beta primer mix, a second PCR proceeded for 7 to 11 cycles. Using its own MiXCR run on the 5' RACE reads, TCRdb lists one record per CDR3 protein. The sample comprises 700,000 to 850,000 distinct CDR3 sequences, about 53% of which are singletons, and about two fifths rests with the top ten. Input material: blood. The receptor set was obtained from an older man in good health.

A few counts support this clonotype. The V gene is TRBV6-2 or TRBV6-3, the J gene TRBJ2-7; D not resolved. V was pared by 10 bases and J by 0 bases, with 16 bases between. The length of the CDR3 is 14 residues. The germline V gene has CDR1 MNHEY and CDR2 SVGEGT. The CDR3 DNA follows: TGTGCCAATACCTTGCTACGCCTCTCCTACGAGCAGTACTTC. This translates into CANTLLRLSYEQYF.

A remark on this clonotype: Just one base apart from a much larger clone, this may be a read error. The chain links TRBV29-1 to TRBJ2-7, with a weak D call TRBD2 (5 bases). Germline values: CDR1 SQVTM, CDR2 ANQGSEA. This CDR3 is 12 amino acids long. V lost 6 bases to trimming and J lost 9 bases, with 18 bases between them. The CDR3 spells CSVLAPNRGQYF. CDR3 bases: TGCAGCGTGCTAGCCCCGAATCGTGGGCAGTACTTC.

This chain joins TRBV9 and TRBJ2-4; the D gene is possibly TRBD2 (5 bases). Judging by the DNA end, TRBJ2-7 fits better; the J call may be wrong. The CDR3 consists of 14 residues. Germline CDR1 is SGDLS and CDR2 is YYNGEE. The CDR3 DNA follows: TGTGCCAGCAGCGTAGAGAGGGTTCCCTACGAGCAGTACTTC. It translates to CASSVERVPYEQYF.

The chain has TRBV20-1 and TRBJ2-1; D gene ambiguous. This CDR3 comprises 17 residues. The germline V gene encodes CDR1 DFQATT and CDR2 SNEGSKA (reference sequence). V was clipped by 1 base and J by 0 bases, with 16 bases between them. The CDR3: CSARAPYSANSYNEQFF. CDR3 DNA sequence: TGCAGTGCTAGAGCCCCCTACAGCGCCAACTCCTACAATGAGCAGTTCTTC.

The CDR3 coding sequence is TGTGCCAGCAGCGTTATACAGGGCAGGTACGAGCAGTACTTC. Its protein product is CASSVIQGRYEQYF. The chain recombines TRBV12-3 or TRBV12-4 with TRBJ2-7; perhaps TRBD1 as D (6 bases). V lost 6 bases, J lost 4 bases, and 16 bases lay in between. This CDR3 has 14 amino acids.

The chain recombines TRBV7-9 with TRBJ1-1; D is uncertain. Trimming removed 3 bases from V and 5 bases from J, with 16 bases in between. This CDR3 contains 15 residues. CDR1 is SEHNR, CDR2 FQNEAQ, per germline (reference sequence). The CDR3: CASSFLLLRRTEAFF. For the CDR3, the DNA is TGTGCCAGCAGCTTCTTACTTTTGCGAAGGACTGAAGCTTTCTTT.

The chain uses TRBV7-2 and TRBJ2-3; 9 positions match TRBD1. The germline V gene encodes CDR1 SGHTA and CDR2 FQGNSA. This CDR3 comprises 17 residues. J was trimmed by 2 bases and V by 5 bases; bases with no gene match: 11. The CDR3 DNA follows: TGTGCCAGCAGCCAACTTTCCGGGACAGGGTTCACAGATACGCAGTATTTT. Its translation: CASSQLSGTGFTDTQYF.

This clonotype was picked up one time. The rearrangement links TRBV5-6 to TRBJ2-5; the D gene is possibly TRBD2 (5 bases). The end of the DNA fits TRBJ2-7 better, so the J call may be wrong. CDR1 and CDR2 from the germline V gene are SGHDT and YYEEEE. This CDR3 is built from 14 residues. The CDR3 coding sequence is TGTGCCAGCAGCTATCGGGGTTTTGGGAACGAGCAGTACTTC. Translation gives CASSYRGFGNEQYF.

Only a few counts were recorded for this clonotype. The chain joins TRBV6-2 or TRBV6-3 to TRBJ2-3, with TRBD2 identical over 7 bases. The CDR3 loop spans 14 amino acids. Germline V CDR1 and CDR2: MNHEY, SVGEGT. J lost 14 bases, V lost 6 bases, and 17 bases had no gene match. This CDR3 reads CASRPGTTSRYAYF. DNA of the CDR3: TGTGCCAGCAGGCCCGGGACTACGAGCAGATACGCGTATTTT.

In its sample, this clonotype was seen a few times. The V gene is TRBV11-2, the J gene TRBJ2-7; 10 bases match TRBD2. This CDR3 comprises 16 residues. CDR1 and CDR2 (germline): SGHAT, FQNNGV. V shed 5 bases and J 3 bases; nucleotides not matched to a gene: 10. The CDR3 coding sequence is TGTGCCAGCAGCCCACTTCTAGCGGGAGCCGACTACGAGCAGTACTTC. Translation gives CASSPLLAGADYEQYF.

The sample holds a few counts of this clonotype. The chain carries TRBV29-1 and TRBJ1-2; 10 nucleotides agree with TRBD1. The CDR3 consists of 13 residues. Germline assignment: CDR1 SQVTM and CDR2 ANQGSEA. V lost 6 bases and J lost 3; bases outside the gene matches: 4. The CDR3 nucleotides are TGCAGCGTCTCCGGGACAGGGGACTATGGCTACACCTTC. Protein: CSVSGTGDYGYTF.

The chain uses TRBV7-6 and TRBJ1-1; no clear D gene. In germline, CDR1 is SGHVS, CDR2 FNYEAQ. V lost 5 bases and J lost 10, with 14 bases in between. This CDR3 is 12 amino acids long. The chain's CDR3 is CASSPAAGSAFF. The CDR3 DNA follows: TGTGCCAGCAGCCCCGCGGCTGGATCAGCTTTCTTT.

This rearrangement joins TRBV27 to TRBJ2-1, with D perhaps TRBD1 or TRBD2 (5 bases each). This CDR3 has 18 residues. The germline gives CDR1 MNHEY, CDR2 SMNVEV (reference sequence). V lost 6 bases to trimming and J lost 6 bases, with 27 bases between them. The CDR3 bases are TGTGCCAGCAGCTCCCCAGCCGGGGCCACGGCCCCGAGCAATGAGCAGTTCTTC. Its protein is CASSSPAGATAPSNEQFF.

This clonotype has only a few counts. J is TRBJ1-2 and V is TRBV7-3, with D unresolved. Germline V gives CDR1 SGHTA, CDR2 FQGTGA. V was cut by 5 bases and J by 8 bases, with 15 bases left in between. This CDR3 is 13 amino acids long. CDR3 DNA sequence: TGTGCCAGCAGCCAAGAGGGTAGGGAAGGCTACACCTTC. Amino acids: CASSQEGREGYTF.

This clonotype was seen ten or more times. V usage is TRBV5-1 and J usage is TRBJ2-7; tentatively, D is TRBD2 (5 bases). This CDR3 contains 12 residues. Trimming took off 1 base at V and 6 bases at J, with 8 bases between the two ends. Germline V gene lookup returns CDR1 SGHRS and CDR2 YFSETQ. The CDR3: CASSLRGGEQYF. The DNA for the CDR3 is TGCGCCAGCAGCTTGAGAGGAGGCGAGCAGTACTTC.

V usage is TRBV15 and J usage is TRBJ2-5; D gene unclear. This CDR3 has 13 residues. V was cut by 0 bases and J by 4 bases, with 6 bases left in between. CDR1 and CDR2 (germline): LNHNV, YYDKDF (reference sequence). CDR3 protein: CATSRDRSETQYF. CDR3 nucleotides: TGTGCCACCAGCAGAGATCGATCAGAGACCCAGTACTTC.

The J gene is TRBJ2-7, the V gene TRBV4-1; D is possibly TRBD1 (6 bases). Germline-derived CDR1 and CDR2 are MGHRA and YSYEKL. The CDR3 has 17 residues. V shed 2 bases and J shed 5 bases, with 22 bases lying between them. Here the CDR3 DNA reads TGCGCCAGCAGCCAAACCATACAGGGTCGTAGCACCCACGAGCAGTACTTC. Translation: CASSQTIQGRSTHEQYF.

The V gene is TRBV20-1, the J gene TRBJ2-4, with 7 bases lining up with TRBD1. The J segment lost 0 bases and the V segment lost 1 base, leaving 21 bases of the junction unmatched. This CDR3 has 21 residues. The germline V gene has CDR1 DFQATT and CDR2 SNEGSKA (reference sequence). The CDR3 reads CSARAVRLRTGQPIAKNIQYF. CDR3 coding DNA: TGCAGTGCTAGAGCAGTTCGACTTCGGACAGGCCAACCTATAGCCAAAAACATTCAGTACTTC.

This chain connects TRBV7-2 to TRBJ1-2; TRBD1 matches 9 bases. CDR1 is SGHTA and CDR2 is FQGNSA in the germline V gene. The length of the CDR3 is 14 residues. With 5 bases clipped from V and 11 bases from J, the junction kept 12 bases outside the gene matches. CDR3 nucleotides: TGTGCCAGCAGCCCGCGCGTTGGGACAGGGATTTACACCTTC. Its translation: CASSPRVGTGIYTF.

The V gene is TRBV24-1, the J gene TRBJ2-5; the D gene is possibly TRBD2 (5 bases). Germline V gene lookup returns CDR1 KGHDR and CDR2 SFDVKD. The CDR3 contains 15 residues. The germline V and J ends were trimmed by 9 bases and 11 bases, with 27 bases remaining between them. CDR3 coding DNA: TGTGCCACCTCTGACGGTTTCGGGGTTTACAATGAGCAGTACTTC. This translates into CATSDGFGVYNEQYF.

The sample holds a few counts of this clonotype. This rearrangement joins TRBV11-2 to TRBJ2-7; 13 nucleotides agree with TRBD2. The CDR3 is 18 amino acids. The junction had 10 bases not matched to a gene; V was cut back by 5 bases and J by 0 bases. Germline loops: CDR1 SGHAT, CDR2 FQNNGV. CDR3 nucleotide sequence: TGTGCCAGCAGCCGGACTAGCGGGAGTGGATTGAGCTCCTACGAGCAGTACTTC. This encodes CASSRTSGSGLSSYEQYF.

This chain links TRBV20-1 with TRBJ2-5; tentatively, D is TRBD1 (5 bases). V was cut by 0 bases and J by 7 bases, with 15 bases left in between. CDR3 size: 14 residues. Germline V gene lookup returns CDR1 DFQATT and CDR2 SNEGSKA (reference sequence). CDR3: CSARDNDSGWTQYF. The CDR3 DNA follows: TGCAGTGCTAGAGATAATGACAGTGGTTGGACCCAGTACTTC.

The rearrangement links TRBV15 to TRBJ2-5; 7 positions agree with TRBD2. Per the germline V gene, CDR1 is LNHNV and CDR2 is YYDKDF (reference sequence). The length of the CDR3 is 14 residues. Trimming took 0 bases from V and 5 from J; bases not matched to a gene: 3. CDR3 sequence: CATSRDIGRETQYF. CDR3 sequence (DNA): TGTGCCACCAGCAGAGATATCGGGAGGGAGACCCAGTACTTC.

The J gene is TRBJ2-7, the V gene TRBV10-3, with TRBD2 identical over 9 bases. The V gene end was trimmed by 3 bases and the J gene end by 0 bases; junction bases not matched to a gene: 3. Per germline, CDR1 ENHRY and CDR2 SYGVKD. The CDR3 sequence is 15 residues long. This CDR3 reads CAISDSGSPSYEQYF. The DNA of the CDR3 is TGTGCCATCAGTGATAGCGGGAGTCCCTCCTACGAGCAGTACTTC.

Only one count was recorded for this clonotype. The chain combines TRBV4-1 with TRBJ2-5; D is unclear. The J call may be incorrect, as the DNA end agrees better with TRBJ2-7. The CDR3 runs 14 residues. Germline V lookup: CDR1 MGHRA, CDR2 YSYEKL. The chain's CDR3 is CASSQDHSHYEQYF. The CDR3, as DNA: TGCGCCAGCAGCCAAGATCACTCGCACTACGAGCAGTACTTC.

The chain recombines TRBV7-8 with TRBJ1-1, with 8 nucleotides matching TRBD1. This CDR3 has 15 amino acids. V was pared by 1 base and J by 8 bases, with 9 bases of the junction left unmatched. Per the germline V gene, CDR1 is SGHVS and CDR2 is FQNEAQ. CDR3 loop: CASSLVADRVSEAFF. The CDR3, as DNA: TGTGCCAGCAGCTTAGTGGCGGACAGGGTGTCGGAAGCTTTCTTT.

The chain couples TRBV7-9 to TRBJ2-5, with TRBD2 matching over 9 bases. CDR1 and CDR2 (germline): SEHNR, FQNEAQ (reference sequence). This CDR3 has 15 residues. V was clipped by 11 bases and J by 5 bases; unmatched bases: 15. The DNA of the CDR3 is TGTGCCTCACAGCGGGCTAGCGGGAAAAGGGAGACCCAGTACTTC. Its translation: CASQRASGKRETQYF.

This rearrangement joins TRBV29-1 to TRBJ1-2, with a possible D match to TRBD1 (6 bases). Germline CDR1 is SQVTM and CDR2 is ANQGSEA. Trimming pared 4 bases from V and 4 bases from J, leaving 13 bases between. The CDR3 has 13 residues. DNA for the CDR3: TGCAGCGTTGGGGGGGGGCAGGGCTATGGCTACACCTTC. It translates to CSVGGGQGYGYTF. The full variable domain, completed using reference TRBV29-1 and TRBJ1-2, is SAVISQKPSRDICQRGTSLTIQCQVDSQVTMMFWYRQQPGQSLTLIATANQGSEATYESGFVIDKFPISRPNLTFSTLTVSNMSPEDSSIYLCSVGGGQGYGYTFGSGTRLTVV.

A few counts support this clonotype. This chain connects TRBV14 to TRBJ2-3; a weak D match, TRBD1 (6 bases). The CDR3 totals 17 residues. The germline CDR1 and CDR2 sequences are SGHDN and FVKESK. V was trimmed by 4 bases and J by 0 bases, leaving 17 bases between them. The CDR3 sequence: CASSPFGTTSSTDTQYF. Written as DNA, the CDR3 is TGTGCCAGCAGCCCGTTCGGGACAACCTCTAGCACAGATACGCAGTATTTT.

This clonotype has only one observation. The chain has TRBV11-2 and TRBJ2-1; D is ambiguous. The CDR3 is 16 residues long. Per germline, CDR1 SGHAT and CDR2 FQNNGV. V lost 5 bases and J lost 3, with 17 bases in between. CDR3 bases: TGTGCCAGCAGCATCATTCGGACGCCCGTCTACAATGAGCAGTTCTTC. Amino acid sequence: CASSIIRTPVYNEQFF.